This T cell receptor (beta chain) derives from a study of OX40 agonist ivuxolimab in advanced cancers. Study at large: Patients received intravenous ivuxolimab every 2 weeks at 0.01 to 10 mg/kg. General study points: On average, CD8+ T cells showed a greater number of expanded clones than CD4+. In the 0.1-3.0 mg/kg groups, partial responders showed among the lowest expansion.

The germline CDR1 and CDR2 sequences are SNHLY and FYNNEI. Trimming cost V 6 bases and J 5 bases; bases outside gene matches: 10. The CDR3 consists of 14 residues. Points on this clone: Its antigen is as yet unknown.

The table came from immunoSEQ multiplex PCR; TCRdb's copy has only in-frame clones and leaves some out. The sample includes tens of thousands of clones, 70% to 90% of them seen just once. Sequencing used CD4+ or CD8+ T cells sorted from blood, obtained in a trial of the OX40 agonist ivuxolimab. This rearrangement joins TRBV2 to TRBJ2-7, with TRBD2 matching 7 bases. This receptor was obtained from an adult with an advanced solid tumor such as melanoma, head and neck, liver or kidney cancer. The CDR3 region is CASSPDGGSDEQYF. In DNA, the CDR3 is TGTGCCAGCAGCCCCGACGGGGGGAGCGACGAGCAGTACTTC.